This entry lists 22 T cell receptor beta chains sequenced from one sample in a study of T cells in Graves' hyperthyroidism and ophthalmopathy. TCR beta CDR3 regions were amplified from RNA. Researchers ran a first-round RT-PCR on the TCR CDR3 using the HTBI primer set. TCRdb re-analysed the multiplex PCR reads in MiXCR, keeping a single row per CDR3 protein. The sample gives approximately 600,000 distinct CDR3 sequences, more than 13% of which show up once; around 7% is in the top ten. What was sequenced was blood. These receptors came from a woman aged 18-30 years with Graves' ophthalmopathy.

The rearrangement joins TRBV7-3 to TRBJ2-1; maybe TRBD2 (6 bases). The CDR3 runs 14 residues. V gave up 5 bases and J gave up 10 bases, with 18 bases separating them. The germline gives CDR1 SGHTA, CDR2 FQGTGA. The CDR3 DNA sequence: TGTGCCAGCAGCCGCCGGTGGGGGGATCGGGAGCAGTTCTTC. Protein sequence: CASSRRWGDREQFF.

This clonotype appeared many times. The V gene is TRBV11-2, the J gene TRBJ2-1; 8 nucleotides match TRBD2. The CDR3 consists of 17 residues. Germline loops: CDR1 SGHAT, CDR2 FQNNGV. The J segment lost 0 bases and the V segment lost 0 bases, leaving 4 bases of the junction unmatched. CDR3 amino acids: CASSLEVAGSSYNEQFF. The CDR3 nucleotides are TGTGCCAGCAGCTTAGAAGTAGCGGGAAGCTCCTACAATGAGCAGTTCTTC.

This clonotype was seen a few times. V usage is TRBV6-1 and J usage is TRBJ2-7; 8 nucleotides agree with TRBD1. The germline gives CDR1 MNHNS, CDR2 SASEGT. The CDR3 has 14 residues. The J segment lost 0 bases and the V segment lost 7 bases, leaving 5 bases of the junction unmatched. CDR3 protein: CASIRTGSSYEQYF. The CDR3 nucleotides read TGTGCCAGCATACGGACAGGGAGCTCCTACGAGCAGTACTTC.

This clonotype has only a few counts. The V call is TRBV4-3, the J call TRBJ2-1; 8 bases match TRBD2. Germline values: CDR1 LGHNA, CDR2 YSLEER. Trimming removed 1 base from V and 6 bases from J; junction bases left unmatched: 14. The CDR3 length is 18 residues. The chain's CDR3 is CASSQGLARGRSGNEQFF. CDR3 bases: TGCGCCAGCAGCCAAGGACTAGCGAGAGGCCGGTCTGGCAATGAGCAGTTCTTC.

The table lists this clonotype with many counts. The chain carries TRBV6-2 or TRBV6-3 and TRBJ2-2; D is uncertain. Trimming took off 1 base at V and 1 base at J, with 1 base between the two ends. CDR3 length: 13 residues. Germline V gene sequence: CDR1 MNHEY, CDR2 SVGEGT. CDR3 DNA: TGTGCCAGCAGTTACTTGAACACCGGGGAGCTGTTTTTT. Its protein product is CASSYLNTGELFF.

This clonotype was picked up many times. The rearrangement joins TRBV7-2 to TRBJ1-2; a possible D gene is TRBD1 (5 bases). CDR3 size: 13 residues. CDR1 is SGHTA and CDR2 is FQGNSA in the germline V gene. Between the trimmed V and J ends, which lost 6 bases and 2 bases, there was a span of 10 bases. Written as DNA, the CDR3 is TGTGCCAGCAGTTTCGACAGCAACTATGGCTACACCTTC. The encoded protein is CASSFDSNYGYTF.

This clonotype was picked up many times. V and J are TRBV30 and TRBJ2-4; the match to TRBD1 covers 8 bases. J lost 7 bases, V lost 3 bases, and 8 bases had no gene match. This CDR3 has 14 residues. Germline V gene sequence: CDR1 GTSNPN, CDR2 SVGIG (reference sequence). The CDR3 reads CAWSRQGARNIQYF. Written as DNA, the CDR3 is TGTGCCTGGAGCCGGCAGGGGGCTCGGAACATTCAGTACTTC.

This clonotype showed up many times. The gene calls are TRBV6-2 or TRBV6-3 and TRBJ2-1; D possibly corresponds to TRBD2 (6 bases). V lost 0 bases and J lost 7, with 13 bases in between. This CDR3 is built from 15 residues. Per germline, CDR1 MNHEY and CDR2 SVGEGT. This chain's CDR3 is CASSYSQGLPNEQFF. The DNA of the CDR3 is TGTGCCAGCAGTTACTCCCAGGGACTTCCAAATGAGCAGTTCTTC.

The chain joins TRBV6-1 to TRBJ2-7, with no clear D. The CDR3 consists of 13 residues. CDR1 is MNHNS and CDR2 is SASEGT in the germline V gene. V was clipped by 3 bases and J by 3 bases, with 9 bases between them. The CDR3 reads CASSEGIDYEQYF. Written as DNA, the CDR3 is TGTGCCAGCAGTGAGGGGATCGACTACGAGCAGTACTTC.

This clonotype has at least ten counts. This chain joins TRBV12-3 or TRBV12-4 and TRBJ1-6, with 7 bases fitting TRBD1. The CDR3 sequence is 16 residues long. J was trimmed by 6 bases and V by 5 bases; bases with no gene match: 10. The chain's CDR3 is CASSRRTGAVNSPLHF. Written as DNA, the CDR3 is TGTGCCAGCAGTCGTAGGACAGGTGCCGTTAATTCACCCCTCCACTTT.

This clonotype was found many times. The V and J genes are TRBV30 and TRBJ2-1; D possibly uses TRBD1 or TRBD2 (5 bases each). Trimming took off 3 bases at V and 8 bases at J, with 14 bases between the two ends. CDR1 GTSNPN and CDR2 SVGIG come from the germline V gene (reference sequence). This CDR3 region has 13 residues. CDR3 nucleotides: TGTGCCTGGAGGGAAGCAGGGAGCCATGAGCAGTTCTTC. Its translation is CAWREAGSHEQFF. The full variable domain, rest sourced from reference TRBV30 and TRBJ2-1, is SQTIHQWPATLVQPVGSPLSLECTVEGTSNPNLYWYRQAAGRGLQLLFYSVGIGQISSEVPQNLSASRPQDRQFILSSKKLLLSDSGFYLCAWREAGSHEQFFGPGTRLTVL.

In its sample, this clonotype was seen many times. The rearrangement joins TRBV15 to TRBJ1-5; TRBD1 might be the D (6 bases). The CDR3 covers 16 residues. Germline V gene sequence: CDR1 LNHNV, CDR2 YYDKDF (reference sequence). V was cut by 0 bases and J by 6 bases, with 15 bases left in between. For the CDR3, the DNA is TGTGCCACCAGCAGAGATCAGGACAGAGGGGGTCAGCCCCAGCATTTT. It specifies CATSRDQDRGGQPQHF.

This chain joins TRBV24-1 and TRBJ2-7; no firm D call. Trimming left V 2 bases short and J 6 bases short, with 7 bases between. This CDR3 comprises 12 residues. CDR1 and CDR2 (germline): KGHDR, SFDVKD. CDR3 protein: CATSDSIGEQYF. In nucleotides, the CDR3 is TGTGCCACCAGTGATTCAATTGGCGAGCAGTACTTC.

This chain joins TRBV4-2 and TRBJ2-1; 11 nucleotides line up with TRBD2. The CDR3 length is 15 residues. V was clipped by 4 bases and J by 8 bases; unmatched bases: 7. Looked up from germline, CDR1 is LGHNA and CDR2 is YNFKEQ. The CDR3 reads CASSPGTSGADEQFF. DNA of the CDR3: TGTGCCAGCAGCCCAGGGACTAGCGGAGCGGATGAGCAGTTCTTC.

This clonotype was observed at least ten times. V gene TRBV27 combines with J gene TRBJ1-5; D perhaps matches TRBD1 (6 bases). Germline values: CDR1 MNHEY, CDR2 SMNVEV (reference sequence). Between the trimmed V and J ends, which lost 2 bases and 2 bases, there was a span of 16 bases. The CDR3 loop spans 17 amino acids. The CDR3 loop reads CASSLPGGGFGNQPQHF. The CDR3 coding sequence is TGTGCCAGCAGTTTACCGGGGGGCGGGTTCGGCAATCAGCCCCAGCATTTT.

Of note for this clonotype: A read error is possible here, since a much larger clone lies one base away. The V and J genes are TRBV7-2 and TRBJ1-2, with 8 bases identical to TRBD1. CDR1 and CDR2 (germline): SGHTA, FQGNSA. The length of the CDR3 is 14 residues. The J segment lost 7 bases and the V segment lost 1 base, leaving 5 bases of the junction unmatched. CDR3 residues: CASSLVWDRSGYTF. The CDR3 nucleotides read TGTGCCAGCAGCTTAGTGTGGGACAGGTCTGGCTACACCTTC. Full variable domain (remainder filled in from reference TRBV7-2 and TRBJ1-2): GAGVSQSPSNKVTEKGKDVELRCDPISGHTALYWYRQSLGQGLEFLIYFQGNSAPDKSGLPSDRFSAERTGGSVSTLTIQRTQQEDSAVYLCASSLVWDRSGYTFGSGTRLTVV.

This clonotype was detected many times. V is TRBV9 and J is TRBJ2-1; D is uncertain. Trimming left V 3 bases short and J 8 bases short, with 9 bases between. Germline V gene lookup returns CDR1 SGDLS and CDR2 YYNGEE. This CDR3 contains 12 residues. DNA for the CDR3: TGTGCCAGCAGCGGCGGCTTGGATGAGCAGTTCTTC. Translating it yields CASSGGLDEQFF.

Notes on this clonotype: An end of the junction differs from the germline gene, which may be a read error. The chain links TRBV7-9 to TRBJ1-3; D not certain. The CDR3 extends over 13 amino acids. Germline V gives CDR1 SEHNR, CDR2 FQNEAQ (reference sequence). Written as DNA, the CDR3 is TGTGCCAACAGCTCCAACAGCGGAAACACCATATATTTT. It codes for CANSSNSGNTIYF.

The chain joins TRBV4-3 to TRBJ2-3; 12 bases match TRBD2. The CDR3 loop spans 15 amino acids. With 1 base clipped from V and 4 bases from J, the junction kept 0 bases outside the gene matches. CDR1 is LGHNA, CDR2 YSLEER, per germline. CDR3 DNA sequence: TGCGCCAGCAGCCAAGGACTAGCGGGAGCAGATACGCAGTATTTT. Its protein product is CASSQGLAGADTQYF.

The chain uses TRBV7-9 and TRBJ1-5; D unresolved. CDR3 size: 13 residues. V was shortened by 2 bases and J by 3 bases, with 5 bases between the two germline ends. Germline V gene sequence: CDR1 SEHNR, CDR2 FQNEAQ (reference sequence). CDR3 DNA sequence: TGTGCCAGCAGCTTAAGGCTCAATCAGCCCCAGCATTTT. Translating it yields CASSLRLNQPQHF.

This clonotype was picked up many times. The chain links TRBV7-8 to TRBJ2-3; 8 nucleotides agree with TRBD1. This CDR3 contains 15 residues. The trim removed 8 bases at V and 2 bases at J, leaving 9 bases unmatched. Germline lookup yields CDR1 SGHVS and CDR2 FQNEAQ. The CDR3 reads CASLRPDRDTDTQYF. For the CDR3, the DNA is TGTGCCAGCTTGAGACCGGACAGGGACACAGATACGCAGTATTTT.

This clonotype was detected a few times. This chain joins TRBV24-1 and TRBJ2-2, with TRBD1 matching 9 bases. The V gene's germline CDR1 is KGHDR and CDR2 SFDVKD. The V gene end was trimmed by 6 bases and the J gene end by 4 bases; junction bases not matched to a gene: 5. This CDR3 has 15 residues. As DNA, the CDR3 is TGTGCCACCAGTCCGGGACAGGGACTCACCGGGGAGCTGTTTTTT. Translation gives CATSPGQGLTGELFF.